A selection of T cell receptor beta chains follows, all from one sample in a study of shared clonotypes between healthy human individuals. The assay was immunoSEQ multiplex PCR, and TCRdb's table has in-frame clones only and misses some. The sample has 550,000 to 850,000 clones; around 74% are singletons. What was sequenced was memory CD4+ T cells sorted from blood. These receptors all stem from a woman aged 30 to 39 in good health. Both conserved end residues are part of each CDR3. Fields, in order: D gene, CDR3 length, J gene, V gene, CDR3 protein, CDR3 DNA. The D gene is left open where the match is weak.

.,14,TRBJ2-2,TRBV2,CASRVGSNTGELFF,TGTGCCAGCAGAGTCGGATCGAACACCGGGGAGCTGTTTTTT
.,15,TRBJ1-1,TRBV7-6,CASSSQPDPNTEAFF,TGTGCCAGCAGCTCCCAACCCGACCCGAACACTGAAGCTTTCTTT
.,14,TRBJ1-6,TRBV18,CASSQYSDNSPLHF,TGTGCCAGCTCACAATACAGTGATAATTCACCCCTCCACTTT
.,15,TRBJ1-1,TRBV6-1,CASSEVRMMNTEAFF,TGTGCCAGCAGTGAAGTTAGGATGATGAACACTGAAGCTTTCTTT
TRBD2,14,TRBJ2-3,TRBV6-6,CASSYLRETDTQYF,TGTGCCAGCAGTTACTTGCGGGAGACAGATACGCAGTATTTT
.,15,TRBJ1-1,TRBV7-9,CASSLYSSGETEAFF,TGTGCCAGCAGCTTATACTCTTCGGGCGAAACTGAAGCTTTCTTT
.,15,TRBJ1-1,TRBV7-9,CASSLWADSRREAFF,TGTGCCAGCAGCTTATGGGCCGACAGCCGCCGAGAAGCTTTCTTT
TRBD1,16,TRBJ2-5,TRBV5-6,CASSPNWDRGRETQYF,TGTGCCAGCAGCCCCAACTGGGACAGGGGTCGAGAGACCCAGTACTTC
TRBD2,14,TRBJ2-7,TRBV7-9,CASSLGGRAGEQYF,TGTGCCAGCAGCTTGGGCGGGAGGGCCGGCGAGCAGTACTTC
TRBD2,16,TRBJ2-5,TRBV7-9,CASSPFGTSSKETQYF,TGTGCCAGCAGCCCCTTCGGGACTAGCAGTAAGGAGACCCAGTACTTC
.,13,TRBJ1-1,TRBV14,CASTLGLDTEAFF,TGTGCCAGCACGCTAGGGTTGGACACTGAAGCTTTCTTT